These T cell receptor beta chains were read from a single sample in a study of PD-L1 blockade in urothelial cancer. Sequencing was performed with immunoSEQ multiplex PCR; in TCRdb, only in-frame clones are kept and a portion is missing. The sample includes tens of thousands of clones, around four fifths of them seen just once. Sample: PBMCs, taken around atezolizumab (anti-PD-L1) treatment. The receptors derive from a man aged 35 to 55 with urothelial cancer. Both conserved end residues are part of each CDR3. A D gene is named only where the DNA matches it firmly. Size is stated for part of the rows, as once, few or many counts, or as a class when the clone is expanded.

abundance: NA; len: 14; d_gene: TRBD1; j_gene: TRBJ2-7; v_gene: TRBV10-3; CDR3aa: CAISESTGGGTQYF; CDR3nt: TGTGCCATCAGTGAGTCGACAGGGGGCGGCACCCAGTACTTC
abundance: NA; len: 16; d_gene: TRBD2; j_gene: TRBJ2-2; v_gene: TRBV28; CDR3aa: CASSLWAGGVTGELFF; CDR3nt: TGTGCCAGCAGTTTATGGGCGGGAGGGGTCACCGGGGAGCTGTTTTTT
abundance: NA; len: 12; d_gene: TRBD1; j_gene: TRBJ2-7; v_gene: TRBV18; CDR3aa: CASSLTGNEQYF; CDR3nt: TGTGCCAGCTCACTGACAGGGAACGAGCAGTACTTC
abundance: NA; len: 15; d_gene: TRBD1; j_gene: TRBJ1-1; v_gene: TRBV5-6; CDR3aa: CASSHPGGQADEAFF; CDR3nt: TGTGCCAGCAGCCATCCCGGGGGACAGGCCGATGAAGCTTTCTTT
abundance: NA; len: 18; d_gene: TRBD2; j_gene: TRBJ2-7; v_gene: TRBV5-1; CDR3aa: CASSLSVRLAGAHYEQYF; CDR3nt: TGCGCCAGCAGCTTGTCCGTGAGACTAGCGGGAGCTCACTACGAGCAGTACTTC
abundance: NA; len: 15; d_gene: NA; j_gene: TRBJ2-2; v_gene: TRBV7-8; CDR3aa: CASSLDIRNTGELFF; CDR3nt: TGTGCCAGCAGCTTAGATATCAGAAACACCGGGGAGCTGTTTTTT
abundance: few; len: 15; d_gene: NA; j_gene: TRBJ2-1; v_gene: TRBV27; CDR3aa: CASRSGTGSHNEQFF; CDR3nt: TGTGCCAGCAGGTCGGGGACTGGCAGCCACAATGAGCAGTTCTTC
abundance: NA; len: 16; d_gene: TRBD2; j_gene: TRBJ2-3; v_gene: TRBV11-1; CDR3aa: CASSTGLAGGVDTQYF; CDR3nt: TGTGCCAGCAGCACCGGACTAGCGGGAGGGGTGGATACGCAGTATTTT
abundance: NA; len: 13; d_gene: NA; j_gene: TRBJ2-1; v_gene: TRBV5-6; CDR3aa: CASRSTGYNEQFF; CDR3nt: TGTGCCAGCAGATCGACAGGATACAATGAGCAGTTCTTC
abundance: once; len: 11; d_gene: NA; j_gene: TRBJ1-5; v_gene: TRBV6-1; CDR3aa: CASSRDQPQHF; CDR3nt: TGTGCCAGCAGTCGCGATCAGCCCCAGCATTTT
abundance: NA; len: 15; d_gene: NA; j_gene: TRBJ2-3; v_gene: TRBV11-2; CDR3aa: CASSSGWGRTDTQYF; CDR3nt: TGTGCCAGCAGCTCGGGGTGGGGGCGGACAGATACGCAGTATTTT
abundance: NA; len: 15; d_gene: TRBD1; j_gene: TRBJ2-2; v_gene: TRBV27; CDR3aa: CASSYSNRGTGELFF; CDR3nt: TGTGCCAGCAGTTATTCGAACAGGGGCACCGGGGAGCTGTTTTTT
abundance: NA; len: 15; d_gene: NA; j_gene: TRBJ1-3; v_gene: TRBV7-9; CDR3aa: CASSPTETSGNTIYF; CDR3nt: TGTGCCAGCAGCCCCACAGAAACCTCTGGAAACACCATATATTTT
abundance: NA; len: 18; d_gene: TRBD2; j_gene: TRBJ2-3; v_gene: TRBV19; CDR3aa: CASSASRVLAGATDTQYF; CDR3nt: TGTGCCAGTAGTGCCTCACGGGTTCTAGCGGGAGCAACAGATACGCAGTATTTT
abundance: NA; len: 12; d_gene: NA; j_gene: TRBJ1-3; v_gene: TRBV28; CDR3aa: CASKPSGNTIYF; CDR3nt: TGTGCCAGCAAGCCCTCTGGAAACACCATATATTTT
abundance: NA; len: 17; d_gene: NA; j_gene: TRBJ2-7; v_gene: TRBV5-4; CDR3aa: CASSHSTRSLLPYEQYF; CDR3nt: TGTGCCAGCAGCCATTCGACTAGGTCCTTACTACCTTACGAGCAGTACTTC
abundance: NA; len: 14; d_gene: NA; j_gene: TRBJ2-3; v_gene: TRBV15; CDR3aa: CATGGRSSTDTQYF; CDR3nt: TGTGCCACTGGGGGCCGCTCTAGCACAGATACGCAGTATTTT
abundance: NA; len: 14; d_gene: NA; j_gene: TRBJ1-1; v_gene: TRBV4-1; CDR3aa: CASSRPLMNTEAFF; CDR3nt: TGCGCCAGCAGCCGGCCGCTCATGAACACTGAAGCTTTCTTT
abundance: NA; len: 14; d_gene: NA; j_gene: TRBJ1-5; v_gene: TRBV28; CDR3aa: CASSLALATQPQHF; CDR3nt: TGTGCCAGCAGTTTAGCCTTGGCAACCCAGCCCCAGCATTTT
abundance: NA; len: 15; d_gene: TRBD2; j_gene: TRBJ2-1; v_gene: TRBV30; CDR3aa: CAWSPGLASYNEQFF; CDR3nt: TGTGCCTGGAGTCCGGGACTAGCATCTTACAATGAGCAGTTCTTC
abundance: once; len: 17; d_gene: TRBD2; j_gene: TRBJ2-5; v_gene: TRBV7-9; CDR3aa: CASSLVEGGGLEETQYF; CDR3nt: TGTGCCAGCAGCTTAGTCGAAGGTGGGGGACTAGAAGAGACCCAGTACTTC
abundance: NA; len: 15; d_gene: NA; j_gene: TRBJ2-1; v_gene: TRBV6-1; CDR3aa: CASKWRDSSYNEQFF; CDR3nt: TGTGCCAGCAAATGGCGCGACAGCTCCTACAATGAGCAGTTCTTC
abundance: few; len: 14; d_gene: NA; j_gene: TRBJ1-1; v_gene: TRBV6-6; CDR3aa: CASSLGRGNTEAFF; CDR3nt: TGTGCCAGCAGTTTAGGACGGGGGAACACTGAAGCTTTCTTT
abundance: NA; len: 17; d_gene: TRBD2; j_gene: TRBJ2-5; v_gene: TRBV28; CDR3aa: CASSLYWTSGREETQYF; CDR3nt: TGTGCCAGCAGTTTATACTGGACTAGCGGGAGGGAAGAGACCCAGTACTTC
abundance: NA; len: 15; d_gene: TRBD1; j_gene: TRBJ2-5; v_gene: TRBV5-1; CDR3aa: CASSSGQGGRETQYF; CDR3nt: TGCGCCAGCAGCTCCGGACAGGGTGGAAGGGAGACCCAGTACTTC
abundance: few; len: 11; d_gene: NA; j_gene: TRBJ2-7; v_gene: TRBV18; CDR3aa: CASSPLYEQYF; CDR3nt: TGTGCCAGCTCACCCCTCTACGAGCAGTACTTC
abundance: NA; len: 14; d_gene: NA; j_gene: TRBJ1-2; v_gene: TRBV15; CDR3aa: CATSRDFGLIGYTF; CDR3nt: TGTGCCACCAGCAGAGATTTTGGGCTTATAGGCTACACCTTC
abundance: NA; len: 13; d_gene: NA; j_gene: TRBJ1-4; v_gene: TRBV30; CDR3aa: CAWAQPPGGKLFF; CDR3nt: TGTGCCTGGGCCCAACCCCCGGGGGGAAAACTGTTTTTT
abundance: NA; len: 14; d_gene: NA; j_gene: TRBJ2-3; v_gene: TRBV6-1; CDR3aa: CASSEIVRQRAQYF; CDR3nt: TGTGCCAGCAGTGAGATAGTTAGACAGAGAGCGCAGTATTTT
abundance: NA; len: 16; d_gene: TRBD1; j_gene: TRBJ2-7; v_gene: TRBV6-5; CDR3aa: CASSYPAGTGGSEQYF; CDR3nt: TGTGCCAGCAGTTACCCGGCCGGGACAGGGGGTTCCGAGCAGTACTTC
abundance: NA; len: 13; d_gene: TRBD1; j_gene: TRBJ2-1; v_gene: TRBV27; CDR3aa: CASSFTGGAEQFF; CDR3nt: TGTGCCAGCAGTTTCACAGGGGGAGCTGAGCAGTTCTTC
abundance: NA; len: 14; d_gene: TRBD2; j_gene: TRBJ2-7; v_gene: TRBV7-2; CDR3aa: CASSGTSGPYEQYF; CDR3nt: TGTGCCAGCAGCGGAACTAGCGGCCCCTACGAGCAGTACTTC
abundance: NA; len: 13; d_gene: NA; j_gene: TRBJ2-7; v_gene: TRBV28; CDR3aa: CASSSYTGSKQYF; CDR3nt: TGTGCCAGCAGTTCCTACACAGGGAGCAAGCAGTACTTC
abundance: NA; len: 17; d_gene: NA; j_gene: TRBJ2-3; v_gene: TRBV5-6; CDR3aa: CASSRTTYREPTDTQYF; CDR3nt: TGTGCCAGCAGCCGAACTACCTACAGGGAACCCACAGATACGCAGTATTTT
abundance: NA; len: 11; d_gene: NA; j_gene: TRBJ1-4; v_gene: TRBV20-1; CDR3aa: CSTSRSEKLFF; CDR3nt: TGCAGTACGTCGAGAAGTGAAAAACTGTTTTTT
abundance: NA; len: 17; d_gene: TRBD1; j_gene: TRBJ2-7; v_gene: TRBV7-9; CDR3aa: CASSNRQGISGGYEQYF; CDR3nt: TGTGCCAGCAGCAACCGACAGGGGATAAGTGGGGGCTACGAGCAGTACTTC
abundance: NA; len: 22; d_gene: NA; j_gene: TRBJ1-1; v_gene: TRBV30; CDR3aa: CAWNKGRVPTGTPSRGNTEAFF; CDR3nt: TGTGCCTGGAACAAGGGGCGGGTTCCCACCGGGACACCCTCTCGGGGGAACACTGAAGCTTTCTTT
abundance: NA; len: 14; d_gene: NA; j_gene: TRBJ2-2; v_gene: TRBV7-2; CDR3aa: CASSEQSGERELFF; CDR3nt: TGTGCCAGCAGCGAGCAGTCTGGAGAGAGGGAGCTGTTTTTT
abundance: NA; len: 14; d_gene: TRBD1; j_gene: TRBJ2-7; v_gene: TRBV13; CDR3aa: CASSSGTGGYEQYF; CDR3nt: TGTGCCAGCAGCTCCGGGACAGGGGGTTACGAGCAGTACTTC
abundance: NA; len: 14; d_gene: NA; j_gene: TRBJ1-1; v_gene: TRBV7-9; CDR3aa: CASNPGQMNTEAFF; CDR3nt: TGTGCCAGCAACCCCGGACAGATGAACACTGAAGCTTTCTTT
abundance: NA; len: 14; d_gene: NA; j_gene: TRBJ2-5; v_gene: TRBV12-5; CDR3aa: CASGLGDSQETQYF; CDR3nt: TGTGCTAGTGGTTTGGGCGACAGTCAAGAGACCCAGTACTTC
abundance: NA; len: 15; d_gene: TRBD2; j_gene: TRBJ2-1; v_gene: TRBV7-9; CDR3aa: CASSLGGLAGEQQFF; CDR3nt: TGTGCCAGCAGCTTAGGAGGGCTAGCGGGAGAACAGCAGTTCTTC
abundance: NA; len: 14; d_gene: TRBD1; j_gene: TRBJ1-1; v_gene: TRBV6-5; CDR3aa: CASSYYRDRGEAFF; CDR3nt: TGTGCCAGCAGTTACTACCGGGACAGGGGTGAAGCTTTCTTT
abundance: NA; len: 15; d_gene: NA; j_gene: TRBJ2-7; v_gene: TRBV4-1; CDR3aa: CASSQVEGQSYEQYF; CDR3nt: TGCGCCAGCAGCCAAGTCGAAGGACAGAGCTACGAGCAGTACTTC
abundance: few; len: 15; d_gene: NA; j_gene: TRBJ1-5; v_gene: TRBV19; CDR3aa: CASSTSGGEHQPQHF; CDR3nt: TGTGCCAGTAGTACTTCTGGGGGCGAGCATCAGCCCCAGCATTTT
abundance: NA; len: 13; d_gene: NA; j_gene: TRBJ2-5; v_gene: TRBV7-6; CDR3aa: CASSYTGLETQYF; CDR3nt: TGTGCCAGCAGCTATACAGGGTTGGAGACCCAGTACTTC
abundance: NA; len: 21; d_gene: TRBD2; j_gene: TRBJ2-1; v_gene: TRBV7-3; CDR3aa: CASSLMPWSGGLAGDLDEQFF; CDR3nt: TGTGCCAGCAGCTTAATGCCCTGGTCAGGGGGCCTAGCGGGAGACCTGGATGAGCAGTTCTTC
abundance: NA; len: 15; d_gene: NA; j_gene: TRBJ2-2; v_gene: TRBV5-6; CDR3aa: CASSPMIRGTGELFF; CDR3nt: TGTGCCAGCAGCCCCATGATAAGGGGCACCGGGGAGCTGTTTTTT
abundance: NA; len: 15; d_gene: TRBD2; j_gene: TRBJ2-1; v_gene: TRBV5-1; CDR3aa: CASRARLAGYNEQFF; CDR3nt: TGCGCCAGCAGAGCCCGACTAGCGGGATACAATGAGCAGTTCTTC
abundance: NA; len: 14; d_gene: NA; j_gene: TRBJ1-2; v_gene: TRBV27; CDR3aa: CASKYSGDHYGYTF; CDR3nt: TGTGCCAGCAAATACAGCGGAGATCACTATGGCTACACCTTC
abundance: NA; len: 12; d_gene: NA; j_gene: TRBJ2-3; v_gene: TRBV6-5; CDR3aa: CASSYSRGTQYF; CDR3nt: TGTGCCAGCAGTTACTCGAGAGGGACGCAGTATTTT
abundance: NA; len: 15; d_gene: TRBD2; j_gene: TRBJ2-2; v_gene: TRBV14; CDR3aa: CASSQVSGGTGELFF; CDR3nt: TGTGCCAGCAGCCAAGTCTCGGGGGGCACCGGGGAGCTGTTTTTT
abundance: NA; len: 12; d_gene: NA; j_gene: TRBJ2-7; v_gene: TRBV2; CDR3aa: CASSHGSYEQYF; CDR3nt: TGTGCCAGCAGCCACGGGTCTTACGAGCAGTACTTC
abundance: NA; len: 12; d_gene: NA; j_gene: TRBJ2-2; v_gene: TRBV28; CDR3aa: CASSLGPGELFF; CDR3nt: TGTGCCAGCAGTTTAGGGCCCGGGGAGCTGTTTTTT
abundance: NA; len: 14; d_gene: NA; j_gene: TRBJ2-3; v_gene: TRBV28; CDR3aa: CASSLSTDTDTQYF; CDR3nt: TGTGCCAGCAGTTTGTCCACAGACACAGATACGCAGTATTTT